Presented here are 9 T cell receptor beta chains from one specimen sequenced in a study of identical twins. TCRdb re-derived calls from the 5' RACE reads in MiXCR, one entry per CDR3 protein. The repertoire holds approximately 1.8 million distinct CDR3 sequences, under 35% seen once, with 0.25% to 0.3% in the top ten. Material for sequencing was cord blood. The receptors stem from a newborn girl in good health.

There are a few counts of this clonotype. CDR3 nucleotide sequence: TGTGCCAGCAGCTTAGTGGGTTCTTCCGAGCAGTACTTC. Translating it yields CASSLVGSSEQYF. The V and J genes are TRBV7-2 and TRBJ2-7; D uncertain. Per the germline V gene, CDR1 is SGHTA and CDR2 is FQGNSA. Deletions cut 1 base from V and 6 bases from J, with 10 bases between. The CDR3 sequence is 13 residues long.

The chain uses TRBV7-9 and TRBJ2-2; 8 bases fit TRBD1. The CDR3 is 16 residues long. V shed 6 bases and J 0 bases; nucleotides not matched to a gene: 6. Per the germline V gene, CDR1 is SEHNR and CDR2 is FQNEAQ (reference sequence). The CDR3 region has the DNA TGTGCCAGCAGACCTGGACAGGGTCCGAACACCGGGGAGCTGTTTTTT. It encodes CASRPGQGPNTGELFF.

The chain combines TRBV6-5 with TRBJ2-1, with D possibly TRBD2 on 6 matching bases. The CDR3 covers 19 residues. V was cut by 3 bases and J by 0 bases, with 21 bases left in between. Germline values: CDR1 MNHEY, CDR2 SVGAGI. CDR3 DNA sequence: TGTGCCAGCAGTTATAGTTCGGGTGGGCTGCGGGGCTCCTACAATGAGCAGTTCTTC. Residues: CASSYSSGGLRGSYNEQFF.

This chain uses TRBV6-6 with TRBJ2-6; 7 nucleotides agree with TRBD2. The CDR3 is 14 amino acids. CDR1 and CDR2 (germline): MNHNY, SVGAGI (reference sequence). Losses at the gene ends were 7 bases for V and 4 bases for J; bases not matched to a gene: 4. The chain's CDR3 is CASKSGEGANVLTF. The CDR3 nucleotides are TGTGCCAGCAAGAGCGGGGAGGGGGCCAACGTCCTGACTTTC.

This clonotype was picked up one time. This chain uses TRBV6-5 with TRBJ2-3; 13 positions match TRBD2. The CDR3 contains 16 residues. Germline CDR1 is MNHEY and CDR2 is SVGAGI. The J segment lost 11 bases and the V segment lost 6 bases, leaving 14 bases of the junction unmatched. CDR3 protein: CASSHQLAGGRRGQYF. DNA of the CDR3: TGTGCCAGCAGCCACCAACTAGCGGGAGGGCGGCGAGGGCAGTATTTT.

The chain combines TRBV7-2 with TRBJ1-5; D uncertain. CDR3 size: 15 residues. Trimming stripped 5 bases from V and 7 bases from J, with 18 bases between. The V gene's germline CDR1 is SGHTA and CDR2 FQGNSA. The CDR3 region is CASSQIRGLGQPQHF. CDR3 nucleotide sequence: TGTGCCAGCAGCCAGATTCGCGGATTGGGACAGCCCCAGCATTTT. Supplemented by reference TRBV7-2 and TRBJ1-5, the full variable domain reads GAGVSQSPSNKVTEKGKDVELRCDPISGHTALYWYRQSLGQGLEFLIYFQGNSAPDKSGLPSDRFSAERTGGSVSTLTIQRTQQEDSAVYLCASSQIRGLGQPQHFGDGTRLSIL.

This clonotype was seen a handful of times. The chain is built from TRBV7-9 and TRBJ2-1; the D is unclear. V lost 2 bases and J lost 12, with 20 bases in between. The germline V gene encodes CDR1 SEHNR and CDR2 FQNEAQ (reference sequence). This CDR3 contains 15 residues. For the CDR3, the DNA is TGTGCCAGCAGCTTAATACTGGACGGACGCCCCGCGCAGTTCTTC. Amino acids: CASSLILDGRPAQFF.

There are many counts of this clonotype. The V call is TRBV7-2, the J call TRBJ2-3; 9 nucleotides line up with TRBD2. Trimming took 4 bases from V and 2 from J; bases not matched to a gene: 4. The CDR3 spans 15 residues. Germline CDR1 and CDR2: SGHTA and FQGNSA. The CDR3 sequence: CASSSGLALTDTQYF. The CDR3 DNA sequence: TGTGCCAGCAGCTCGGGACTAGCACTCACAGATACGCAGTATTTT.

CDR3 DNA: TGCGCCAGCAGTATCGCCCTCTCGGATACGCAGTATTTT. This sequence encodes CASSIALSDTQYF. The chain recombines TRBV10-2 with TRBJ2-3; D gene unclear. V lost 5 bases and J lost 6, with 12 bases in between. Germline CDR1 reads WSHSY; CDR2 reads SAAADI. CDR3 size: 13 residues.